Given below is one T cell receptor beta chain in context. Its antigen remains unidentified. TCRdb reanalyzed the 5' RACE reads and collapses them to one entry per CDR3 protein, without DNA. This table holds about 260,000 distinct CDR3 sequences. This sample is part of a study of T cells expressing NK-cell markers. Overall study: Underlying the TCR beta repertoires were sorted CD3+CD56+NKG2C+, CD3+CD56+NKG2C- and CD3+CD56-NKG2C+ T cells. Study-wide results and limits: Evidence did not settle whether expanded NKG2C+ T cell clones targeted HCMV. Similarly, these clonotypes led the CD3+CD56-NKG2C+ fraction as well in four donors.

The CDR3 loop spans 17 amino acids. Germline values: CDR1 MNHEY, CDR2 SVGEGT. The sequenced material came from blood T cells: a sorted CD56 or NKG2C T cell subset, CD4+ or CD8+ T cells, or bulk PBMC T cells (not recorded which). The clonotype originates from a man between 18 and 29 years old in good health. The V gene is TRBV6-2 or TRBV6-3, the J gene TRBJ2-7. The CDR3: CASSYLELAGTTYEQYF.